This T cell receptor beta chain appears in the sequencing data of a study of blood T cell repertoires in COVID-19. Overall study context: Both acute and convalescent COVID-19 samples were obtained from the United States, Italy and Spain.

V lost 3 bases, J lost 7 bases, and 3 bases stayed unmatched. CDR1 is LGHDT, CDR2 YNNKEL, per germline (reference sequence). The CDR3 consists of 13 residues. The Seattle patients, enrolled during active infection, were followed longitudinally. Original handling: Estimation of nucleated cell counts was performed using reference gene primer amplification. The protocol was immunoSEQ multiplex PCR, while the TCRdb copy is restricted to in-frame clones and leaves out a portion. That table is the source of V, J and clone size, and D and trimming were worked out from the DNA. The table includes more than 300,000 clones, 85% to 90% detected once.

The chain is built from TRBV3-1 (or the pseudogene TRBV3-2) and TRBJ1-2, with 9 bases identical to TRBD1. Sequenced: peripheral blood. The sequence was obtained from a woman aged 70 to 79 with COVID-19, enrolled during active disease. The DNA of the CDR3 is TGTGCCAGCAGCCAGGGACAGGGACGTGGCTACACCTTC. Translating gives CASSQGQGRGYTF.